This T cell receptor beta chain was sequenced for a study of cytomegalovirus exposure and HLA in healthy donors. Study as a whole: One earlier analysis, a look at approximately 180 million T cells, found about 100 million unique TCR beta sequences.

Study-level results: An assumption of roughly uniform sequencing depth across donors underlay the presence/absence analyses. In vitro checks showed that a few CMV-associated chains really do target CMV antigens.

This clone was recorded once. Its antigen is unidentified. The PCR had 60 Vbeta and 13 Jbeta primers. Assay: immunoSEQ multiplex PCR; the TCRdb copy retains only in-frame clones and omits some. The table lists 75,000 to 80,000 clones, more than 60% of them singletons. The germline gives CDR1 SGHTA, CDR2 FQGNSA. The V end lost 3 bases, the J end lost 6 bases, and 11 bases lay between the germline ends. This CDR3 region has 14 residues. This sequence was found in a male donor in good health and CMV-seropositive. Material for sequencing was PBMCs. This chain links TRBV7-2 with TRBJ1-4; maybe TRBD1 (5 bases). CDR3 protein: CASSLGQSHEKLFF. DNA for the CDR3: TGTGCCAGCAGCTTGGGGCAGAGTCATGAAAAACTGTTTTTT.